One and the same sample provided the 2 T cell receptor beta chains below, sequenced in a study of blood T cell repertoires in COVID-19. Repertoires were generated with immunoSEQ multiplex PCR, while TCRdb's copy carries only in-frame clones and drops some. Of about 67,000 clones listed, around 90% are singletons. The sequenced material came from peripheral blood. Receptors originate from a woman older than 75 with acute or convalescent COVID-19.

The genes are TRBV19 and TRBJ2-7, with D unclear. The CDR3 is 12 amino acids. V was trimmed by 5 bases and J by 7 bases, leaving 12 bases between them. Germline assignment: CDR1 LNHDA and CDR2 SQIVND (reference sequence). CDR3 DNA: TGTGCCAGTAGTTTTCTATCCGGGGAGCAGTACTTC. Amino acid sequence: CASSFLSGEQYF.

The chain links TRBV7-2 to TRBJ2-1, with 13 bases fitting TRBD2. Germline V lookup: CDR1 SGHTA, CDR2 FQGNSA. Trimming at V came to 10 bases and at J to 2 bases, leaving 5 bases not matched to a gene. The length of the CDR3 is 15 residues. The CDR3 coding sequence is TGTGCCAACGCACTAGCGGGGGGGCCCTACAATGAGCAGTTCTTC. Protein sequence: CANALAGGPYNEQFF.